The subject of this entry is one T cell receptor (beta chain). Its antigen is undetermined. The data derive from a study of cytomegalovirus exposure and HLA in healthy donors. The primer mix had 60 Vbeta and 13 Jbeta primers. Profiling relied on immunoSEQ multiplex PCR, and the TCRdb table lists in-frame clones only, not all of them. The table lists 200,000 to 300,000 clones, about 85% of them singletons, with 0.2% to 0.25% in the top ten. While unrecorded immune exposures were likely, the donors were nominally healthy when sampled. Findings and caveats of the study: In a later analysis, at a false discovery rate of 0.05, 15,000 to 20,000 TCR beta sequences were associated with HLA alleles. For most TCR beta V segments, an earlier analysis put the productive rate at about 87% or about 30% of the time.

V was shortened by 7 bases and J by 9 bases, with 9 bases between the two germline ends. The germline V gene has CDR1 MNHEY and CDR2 SVGAGI. This CDR3 contains 10 residues. The specimen was PBMCs. V usage is TRBV6-5 and J usage is TRBJ1-1, with D possibly matching TRBD1 (6 bases). This TCR was sampled from a girl under 10 years old in good health and CMV-seronegative. The CDR3 sequence: CASIGGQAFF. The CDR3 DNA reads as TGTGCCAGCATTGGGGGCCAAGCTTTCTTT.